The 13 T cell receptor beta chains given below trace back to one sample, sequenced in a study of molecular identifiers for immune sequencing clone quantification (dated by TCRdb to the late 2010s). Receptors were amplified or captured by PCR. Sequencing took place on an Illumina HiSeq 4000. Clones were called with MiXCR by TCRdb after fastp trimmed the public reads at Q25, and only in-frame beta chains were retained. Records with the same CDR3 protein are collapsed into one entry carrying the most frequent genes and DNA. The sample table holds 60,000 to 75,000 distinct CDR3 sequences, of which about 19% were seen once. The ten largest account for more than 1.2% of the sample. What was sequenced was naive CD8+ T cells from blood, with Jurkat cell RNA spiked in. The intended sense of this specimen's cell subset or site label: FACS-sorted CD8+CD4-CCR7+CD45RA+ naive T cells. Receptor source: a human donor in good health. Some libraries in this study had Jurkat cell RNA spiked in.

Details on this clonotype: Compared with germline, one end of the junction differs, possibly owing to a read error. The gene calls are TRBV27 and TRBJ2-7, with 16 nucleotides matching TRBD2. The CDR3 extends over 14 amino acids. From germline, CDR1 is MNHEY and CDR2 SMNVEV (reference sequence). CDR3 protein: CTSSPGLAGGPKYF. The CDR3 nucleotides read TGTACCAGCAGTCCGGGACTAGCGGGAGGGCCGAAGTACTTC.

This clonotype was seen at least ten times. The CDR3 region has the DNA TGTGCCAGCAGTGGCACAGGGGGCGGGACAGATACGCAGTATTTT. This codes for CASSGTGGGTDTQYF. The V call is TRBV6-1, the J call TRBJ2-3, with 9 bases lining up with TRBD1. From germline, CDR1 is MNHNS and CDR2 SASEGT. This CDR3 is 15 amino acids long. With 4 bases clipped from V and 3 bases from J, the junction kept 5 bases outside the gene matches.

This chain links TRBV29-1 with TRBJ2-5; 11 positions agree with TRBD2. The length of the CDR3 is 19 residues. V was pared by 2 bases and J by 2 bases, with 16 bases of the junction left unmatched. The germline CDR1 and CDR2 sequences are SQVTM and ANQGSEA. The CDR3 sequence is CSVENFTLAGGQGQETQYF. DNA for the CDR3: TGCAGCGTTGAAAATTTTACCCTAGCGGGAGGACAGGGGCAAGAGACCCAGTACTTC.

Turning to this clonotype: A much larger clone lies a single base off, so this may be a read error. The chain is built from TRBV6-5 and TRBJ2-3; perhaps TRBD2 as D (5 bases). This CDR3 spans 14 amino acids. Germline V gene sequence: CDR1 MNHEY, CDR2 SVGAGI. The CDR3 here is CAGRYGIGTDTQYF. The CDR3 nucleotides read TGTGCCGGCAGGTACGGGATTGGCACAGATACGCAGTATTTT.

With respect to this clonotype: It may be a read error: a sequence one base away is much more abundant. The gene calls are TRBV14 and TRBJ2-1; TRBD2 aligns across 9 bases. The CDR3 runs to 17 residues. V lost 1 base to trimming and J lost 12 bases; unmatched junction nucleotides: 16. Germline CDR1 and CDR2: SGHDN and FVKESK. CDR3 nucleotide sequence: TGTGCCAGCAGCCAAGGAAGGGGATATAGCGGGAGAGACGTGCAGTTCTTC. Residues: CASSQGRGYSGRDVQFF.

Many counts were recorded for this clonotype. The chain recombines TRBV11-2 with TRBJ1-1; D uncertain. This CDR3 spans 13 amino acids. V was trimmed by 0 bases and J by 6 bases, leaving 8 bases between them. Germline CDR1 is SGHAT and CDR2 is FQNNGV. The CDR3 sequence is CASSLDPLSEAFF. The CDR3 region has the DNA TGTGCCAGCAGCTTAGATCCTCTTTCTGAAGCTTTCTTT.

This clonotype was seen at least ten times. The chain joins TRBV23-1 to TRBJ2-3, with TRBD2 matching over 9 bases. TRBV23-1 is identified as an open reading frame with a role that is uncertain. This CDR3 has 18 amino acids. After removal of 4 bases from V and 1 base from J, the junction contained 12 bases not matched to a gene. CDR3 in amino acids: CASSLRVAGVFGTDTQYF. The CDR3 nucleotides are TGCGCCAGCAGTCTCAGGGTAGCGGGAGTATTCGGCACAGATACGCAGTATTTT.

This clonotype was seen ten or more times. The CDR3 DNA reads TGTGCCAGTAGTATAGTTCCAGGGAGTAAAGATACGCAGTATTTT. The encoded protein is CASSIVPGSKDTQYF. This chain connects TRBV19 to TRBJ2-3; D may correspond to TRBD1 or TRBD2 (5 bases each). V gave up 1 base and J gave up 5 bases, with 13 bases separating them. The CDR3 is 15 residues long. CDR1 is LNHDA and CDR2 is SQIVND in the germline V gene (reference sequence). Complete variable domain (other parts from reference TRBV19 and TRBJ2-3): DGGITQSPKYLFRKEGQNVTLSCEQNLNHDAMYWYRQDPGQGLRLIYYSQIVNDFQKGDIAEGYSVSREKKESFPLTVTSAQKNPTAFYLCASSIVPGSKDTQYFGPGTRLTVL.

This clonotype was seen at least ten times. The chain uses TRBV6-5 and TRBJ2-1; D ambiguous. CDR3 length: 17 residues. Deletions cut 0 bases from V and 8 bases from J, with 20 bases between. The germline gives CDR1 MNHEY, CDR2 SVGAGI. This chain's CDR3 is CASSYSLMDQTRDEQFF. The CDR3 DNA follows: TGTGCCAGCAGTTACTCCCTAATGGATCAGACTCGGGATGAGCAGTTCTTC.

This clonotype came up many times. The rearrangement uses TRBV7-9 and TRBJ2-1, with D possibly TRBD2 on 6 matching bases. Looked up from germline, CDR1 is SEHNR and CDR2 is FQNEAQ (reference sequence). The CDR3 extends over 22 amino acids. V lost 5 bases to trimming and J lost 6 bases, with 38 bases between them. CDR3 loop: CASSLTKYTGTGGGPQVNEQFF. The CDR3 bases are TGTGCCAGCAGCCTCACCAAATATACCGGGACTGGTGGTGGGCCGCAGGTCAATGAGCAGTTCTTC.

This clonotype was picked up one time. One end of the junction is discordant with germline, which a read error may explain. The chain uses TRBV27 and TRBJ2-7, with D tentatively TRBD1 or TRBD2 (6 bases each). The CDR3 totals 14 residues. Germline V gives CDR1 MNHEY, CDR2 SMNVEV (reference sequence). CDR3 sequence reads: CASSISGGGYEQYF. CDR3 coding DNA: TGTGCCAGCAGTATATCCGGGGGCGGCTACGAGCAGTACTTC.

This clonotype was recorded at least ten times. This chain connects TRBV7-9 to TRBJ2-2; D is uncertain. V was trimmed by 2 bases and J by 0 bases, leaving 10 bases between them. The CDR3 consists of 16 residues. From germline, CDR1 is SEHNR and CDR2 FQNEAQ (reference sequence). The CDR3 region is CASSLRLPSNTGELFF. The CDR3 region has the DNA TGTGCCAGCAGCTTAAGACTTCCGTCGAACACCGGGGAGCTGTTTTTT. Full variable domain (remainder filled in from reference TRBV7-9 and TRBJ2-2): DTGVSQNPRHKITKRGQNVTFRCDPISEHNRLYWYRQTLGQGPEFLTYFQNEAQLEKSRLLSDRFSAERPKGSFSTLEIQRTEQGDSAMYLCASSLRLPSNTGELFFGEGSRLTVL.

This clonotype has at least ten counts. The genes are TRBV27 and TRBJ1-2; a possible D gene is TRBD1 (6 bases). Germline-derived CDR1 and CDR2 are MNHEY and SMNVEV (reference sequence). The CDR3 loop spans 16 amino acids. The germline V and J ends were trimmed by 2 bases and 6 bases, with 19 bases remaining between them. As DNA, the CDR3 is TGTGCCAGCAGTTTAATAGGTTCGGGGGCGCAGGATGGCTACACCTTC. Amino acid sequence: CASSLIGSGAQDGYTF.